The 22 T cell receptor beta chains listed next were all sequenced from one sample in a study of OX40 agonist ivuxolimab in advanced cancers. Clones were sequenced by immunoSEQ multiplex PCR, and TCRdb holds only the in-frame ones, with some missing. The sample holds tens of thousands of clones, 75% to 90% seen once. The specimen was CD4+ or CD8+ T cells sorted from blood, collected in a trial of the OX40 agonist ivuxolimab. The source of these receptors is an adult with an advanced solid tumor such as melanoma, head and neck, liver or kidney cancer.

The sample holds a few counts of this clone. The rearrangement uses TRBV7-2 and TRBJ1-5, with 7 nucleotides matching TRBD1. CDR1 is SGHTA and CDR2 is FQGNSA in the germline V gene. This CDR3 region has 16 residues. The V gene end was trimmed by 5 bases and the J gene end by 1 base; junction bases not matched to a gene: 8. DNA for the CDR3: TGTGCCAGCAGCCCTACGGAACAGGGGAGCAATCAGCCCCAGCATTTT. It codes for CASSPTEQGSNQPQHF. The full variable domain, completed using reference TRBV7-2 and TRBJ1-5, is GAGVSQSPSNKVTEKGKDVELRCDPISGHTALYWYRQSLGQGLEFLIYFQGNSAPDKSGLPSDRFSAERTGGSVSTLTIQRTQQEDSAVYLCASSPTEQGSNQPQHFGDGTRLSIL.

The gene calls are TRBV7-6 and TRBJ2-7, with D possibly being TRBD1 (6 bases). V lost 5 bases and J 3 bases, leaving 14 bases between the germline ends. The CDR3 is 14 residues long. Germline loops: CDR1 SGHVS, CDR2 FNYEAQ. CDR3 protein: CASSPRRTVYEQYF. CDR3 nucleotide sequence: TGTGCCAGCAGCCCCCGACGGACAGTCTACGAGCAGTACTTC.

For this clone: The junction shows a germline mismatch at one end, possibly a read error. The chain has TRBV2 and TRBJ2-4, with 11 bases matching TRBD2. Germline-derived CDR1 and CDR2 are SNHLY and FYNNEI. The CDR3 runs 16 residues. CDR3 in DNA: TGTGCCAGCAGAGAAGGACTAGCGGGTTCCAAAAACATTCAGTACTTC. Protein product: CASREGLAGSKNIQYF. Full variable domain (outside the CDR3, taken from reference TRBV2 and TRBJ2-4): EPEVTQTPSHQVTQMGQEVILRCVPISNHLYFYWYRQILGQKVEFLVSFYNNEISEKSEIFDDQFSVERPDGSNFTLKIRSTKLEDSAMYFCASREGLAGSKNIQYFGAGTRLSVL.

The CDR3 spells CASSPPASAYEQYF. DNA of the CDR3: TGTGCCAGCAGCCCTCCGGCGTCAGCCTACGAGCAGTACTTC. The rearrangement joins TRBV14 to TRBJ2-7; no definite D call. Germline CDR1 is SGHDN and CDR2 is FVKESK. CDR3 length: 14 amino acids. V gave up 4 bases and J gave up 2 bases, with 12 bases separating them.

CDR3 protein: CASSVQGLASYEQYF. The CDR3, as DNA: TGTGCCAGCAGTGTCCAGGGCCTCGCCTCCTACGAGCAGTACTTC. The chain has TRBV6-1 and TRBJ2-7; D might be TRBD1 (5 bases). Germline CDR1 is MNHNS and CDR2 is SASEGT. The CDR3 is 15 residues long. V lost 4 bases, J lost 0 bases, and 13 bases lay in between.

The chain employs TRBV19 and TRBJ2-3; D might be TRBD1 (6 bases). Germline CDR1 LNHDA, CDR2 SQIVND (reference sequence). V lost 5 bases, J lost 7 bases, and 16 bases lay in between. CDR3 length: 14 residues. The DNA of the CDR3 is TGTGCCAGTAGTCAGACAGGCCAAGTGAATACGCAGTATTTT. Its translation: CASSQTGQVNTQYF.

This sequence joins TRBV2 and TRBJ2-1, with D tentatively TRBD1 or TRBD2 (5 bases each). Trimming removed 6 bases at V and 4 bases at J, with 16 bases between. Germline V gene sequence: CDR1 SNHLY, CDR2 FYNNEI. The CDR3 totals 15 residues. The CDR3 DNA is TGTGCCAGCAGCGACCCGGGGCAGCGATACAATGAGCAGTTCTTC. It specifies CASSDPGQRYNEQFF.

This sequence joins TRBV6-5 and TRBJ2-4; a possible D gene is TRBD1 (6 bases). Germline V gives CDR1 MNHEY, CDR2 SVGAGI. The CDR3 extends over 14 amino acids. V was cut by 5 bases and J by 7 bases, with 15 bases left in between. As DNA, the CDR3 is TGTGCCAGCAGTCAAGGGGGTGTTAGGAACATTCAGTACTTC. Translating it yields CASSQGGVRNIQYF.

This clone was recorded once. The DNA of the CDR3 is TGTGCCAGTAGCGTAACCTGGACAGGGGGCGCTGGAGAGACCCAGTACTTC. Protein sequence: CASSVTWTGGAGETQYF. The chain uses TRBV19 and TRBJ2-5; 11 bases are a match to TRBD1. The V segment lost 6 bases and the J segment 4 bases; nucleotides outside the gene matches: 13. The CDR3 totals 17 residues. Germline CDR1 and CDR2: LNHDA and SQIVND (reference sequence).

The chain has TRBV13 and TRBJ1-2; D is unclear. Deletions cut 0 bases from V and 4 bases from J, with 15 bases between. CDR3 size: 16 residues. Germline V gene sequence: CDR1 PRHDT, CDR2 FYEKMQ (reference sequence). CDR3 nucleotides: TGTGCCAGCAGCTTAGGTGGACCCCTCCGGGGCTATGGCTACACCTTC. Translation: CASSLGGPLRGYGYTF.

This clone occurred once. The rearrangement joins TRBV5-4 to TRBJ2-5, with TRBD2 matching 11 bases. The V and J ends lost 2 bases and 5 bases, in that order; junction bases with no gene match: 2. The CDR3 is 14 amino acids. Germline CDR1 and CDR2: SGHNT and YYREEE (reference sequence). CDR3 DNA: TGTGCCAGCAGCTTTAGCGGGGGGGCGGAGACCCAGTACTTC. Translation gives CASSFSGGAETQYF.

This chain joins TRBV5-1 and TRBJ2-2; TRBD1 agrees at 8 bases. Per germline, CDR1 SGHRS and CDR2 YFSETQ. With 4 bases clipped from V and 3 bases from J, the junction kept 8 bases outside the gene matches. The CDR3 has 16 amino acids. The CDR3: CASSRRTGTDTGELFF. Written as DNA, the CDR3 is TGCGCCAGCAGCAGACGGACAGGGACCGACACCGGGGAGCTGTTTTTT.

This sequence joins TRBV15 and TRBJ1-3; no firm D call. This CDR3 has 14 residues. V dropped 8 bases and J dropped 1 base, with 12 bases sitting between them. Germline V CDR1 and CDR2: LNHNV, YYDKDF (reference sequence). The CDR3 here is CATYGTASGNTIYF. CDR3 coding DNA: TGTGCCACCTATGGCACAGCATCTGGAAACACCATATATTTT.

In this sample, this clone turned up a few times. This chain links TRBV19 with TRBJ2-7; 11 bases line up with TRBD1. This CDR3 is built from 14 residues. J lost 5 bases, V lost 5 bases, and 5 bases had no gene match. Germline loops: CDR1 LNHDA, CDR2 SQIVND (reference sequence). This CDR3 is CASSFRTGGDEQYF. DNA of the CDR3: TGTGCCAGTAGTTTCCGGACAGGGGGCGACGAGCAGTACTTC.

V is TRBV9 and J is TRBJ2-5, with TRBD1 matching over 9 bases. Germline CDR1 is SGDLS and CDR2 is YYNGEE. This CDR3 comprises 15 residues. The trim removed 1 base at V and 2 bases at J, leaving 3 bases unmatched. CDR3 loop: CASSVWGQGQETQYF. The DNA of the CDR3 is TGTGCCAGCAGCGTATGGGGACAGGGACAAGAGACCCAGTACTTC.

The chain is built from TRBV29-1 and TRBJ2-7; the match to TRBD1 covers 7 bases. V gave up 4 bases and J gave up 3 bases; unmatched junction bases: 6. This CDR3 region has 13 residues. Germline assignment: CDR1 SQVTM and CDR2 ANQGSEA. CDR3 coding DNA: TGCAGCGTTGCCACAGGGGCAGGCTACGAGCAGTACTTC. Residues: CSVATGAGYEQYF.

This clone is a singleton in its sample. V is TRBV7-3 and J is TRBJ2-5; D is possibly TRBD1 (6 bases). Trimming took off 5 bases at V and 2 bases at J, with 9 bases between the two ends. This CDR3 is 13 amino acids long. Germline CDR1 SGHTA, CDR2 FQGTGA. The CDR3 nucleotides are TGTGCCAGCAGCCGCGGACAGCAAGAGACCCAGTACTTC. The encoded protein is CASSRGQQETQYF. Drawing the rest from reference TRBV7-3 and TRBJ2-5, the complete variable domain is GAGVSQTPSNKVTEKGKYVELRCDPISGHTALYWYRQSLGQGPEFLIYFQGTGAADDSGLPNDRFFAVRPEGSVSTLKIQRTERGDSAVYLCASSRGQQETQYFGPGTRLLVL.

The V and J genes are TRBV7-2 and TRBJ2-7; D is perhaps TRBD2 (5 bases). CDR1 SGHTA and CDR2 FQGNSA come from the germline V gene. This CDR3 has 14 amino acids. V was clipped by 1 base and J by 3 bases, with 10 bases between them. The CDR3 loop is CASSLGLAGYEQYF. The CDR3 DNA reads TGTGCCAGCAGCTTAGGGCTAGCTGGCTACGAGCAGTACTTC.

The rearrangement links TRBV7-2 to TRBJ2-5, with D tentatively TRBD1 (5 bases). V was trimmed by 1 base and J by 4 bases, leaving 10 bases between them. Per germline, CDR1 SGHTA and CDR2 FQGNSA. The CDR3 covers 14 residues. The CDR3 bases are TGTGCCAGCAGCTTAGTGGCAGGGCGAGAGACCCAGTACTTC. Translating it yields CASSLVAGRETQYF.

The V gene is TRBV11-2, the J gene TRBJ2-7; D might be TRBD1 or TRBD2, each matching 5 bases. Germline V gene sequence: CDR1 SGHAT, CDR2 FQNNGV. With 1 base removed from V and 3 bases from J, the gap between germline ends came to 7 bases. The CDR3 runs to 13 residues. The CDR3 DNA follows: TGTGCCAGCAGCTTAGCAGGGAGCTACGAGCAGTACTTC. Residues: CASSLAGSYEQYF.

The V gene is TRBV5-1, the J gene TRBJ2-7; D is unresolved. The germline V gene encodes CDR1 SGHRS and CDR2 YFSETQ. The CDR3 consists of 11 residues. V gave up 4 bases and J gave up 3 bases, with 5 bases separating them. CDR3 sequence: CASSENYEQYF. As DNA, the CDR3 is TGCGCCAGCAGCGAAAACTACGAGCAGTACTTC. The full variable domain, rest sourced from reference TRBV5-1 and TRBJ2-7, is KAGVTQTPRYLIKTRGQQVTLSCSPISGHRSVSWYQQTPGQGLQFLFEYFSETQRNKGNFPGRFSGRQFSNSRSEMNVSTLELGDSALYLCASSENYEQYFGPGTRLTVT.

The gene calls are TRBV12-5 and TRBJ1-3, with a weak D call TRBD1 (6 bases). Germline V gene lookup returns CDR1 LGHNT and CDR2 FRNRAP. The CDR3 loop spans 15 amino acids. V lost 2 bases to trimming and J lost 2 bases, with 10 bases between them. CDR3 nucleotides: TGTGCTAGTGGTTTGACAGGGTATCCTGGAAACACCATATATTTT. Protein sequence: CASGLTGYPGNTIYF.